The clone carrying this TCR beta chain was counted a few times. Germline values: CDR1 MGHRA, CDR2 YSYEKL. The V and J ends lost 0 bases and 4 bases respectively, with 15 bases between them. The CDR3 contains 16 residues. This sample was included in a study of blood T cell repertoires in COVID-19. On the study more broadly: The cDNA or gDNA used as material had been derived from T cells, B-cell-depleted T cells, or PBMCs.

Authors' analysis steps: Estimation of nucleated cell counts was performed using reference gene primer amplification. Sequencing used immunoSEQ multiplex PCR; TCRdb keeps in-frame clones, though not all of them. D and trimming were read from the DNA, whereas the V and J calls and clone size are those reported in that table. The table lists more than 200,000 clones, 81% of them singletons. The sample comprised peripheral blood. The sequence was collected from a woman aged 80 or over with acute or convalescent COVID-19. The chain joins TRBV4-1 to TRBJ1-2; D possibly corresponds to TRBD1 (6 bases). DNA of the CDR3: TGCGCCAGCAGCCAAGAGTCAACCGGCAGGGGCTATGGCTACACCTTC. It is translated as CASSQESTGRGYGYTF.